The 30 T cell receptor beta chains presented below share a single source sample, sequenced in a study of OX40 agonist ivuxolimab in advanced cancers. Generated by immunoSEQ multiplex PCR, the TCRdb table keeps only in-frame clones and is missing some. The profile shows 81,000 or so clones, approximately 90% of them singletons. The sample here was CD4+ or CD8+ T cells sorted from blood, taken in a trial of the OX40 agonist ivuxolimab. These receptor sequences come from an adult with an advanced solid tumor such as melanoma, head and neck, liver or kidney cancer.

V gene TRBV18 combines with J gene TRBJ1-4; D uncertain. Trimming stripped 3 bases from V and 0 bases from J, with 11 bases between. The CDR3 spans 16 residues. In germline, CDR1 is KGHSH, CDR2 LQKENI. CDR3 sequence (DNA): TGTGCCAGCTCACCGTTCACACTCACAACTAATGAAAAACTGTTTTTT. This sequence encodes CASSPFTLTTNEKLFF.

V is TRBV28 and J is TRBJ2-3; a possible D gene is TRBD2 (6 bases). Trimming took 3 bases from V and 4 from J, leaving 14 bases between them. The CDR3 sequence is 15 residues long. Germline-derived CDR1 and CDR2 are MDHEN and SYDVKM. DNA for the CDR3: TGTGCCAGCAGTTTGACCCCCGGCGGGGCAGATACGCAGTATTTT. Protein sequence: CASSLTPGGADTQYF.

The chain is built from TRBV5-6 and TRBJ1-5, with D unresolved. Trimming removed 4 bases from V and 7 bases from J, with 9 bases in between. This CDR3 contains 12 residues. Per germline, CDR1 SGHDT and CDR2 YYEEEE. The CDR3 reads CASSLRKQPQHF. The CDR3 DNA is TGTGCCAGCAGCCTTCGGAAACAGCCCCAGCATTTT.

The chain carries TRBV6-1 and TRBJ2-1; D gene ambiguous. Germline V lookup: CDR1 MNHNS, CDR2 SASEGT. Trimming stripped 4 bases from V and 2 bases from J, with 9 bases between. The CDR3 covers 14 residues. The CDR3 bases are TGTGCCAGCAGTGTAGTGGTCCCCTACAATGAGCAGTTCTTC. Its protein product is CASSVVVPYNEQFF.

The rearrangement links TRBV5-1 to TRBJ1-3; the match to TRBD1 covers 7 bases. The germline gives CDR1 SGHRS, CDR2 YFSETQ. The CDR3 covers 16 residues. V lost 0 bases and J lost 2; bases outside the gene matches: 5. CDR3 residues: CASSLGTGLTGNTIYF. For the CDR3, the DNA is TGCGCCAGCAGCTTGGGGACAGGCTTAACTGGAAACACCATATATTTT. Using reference TRBV5-1 and TRBJ1-3 for the parts outside the CDR3, the full variable domain is KAGVTQTPRYLIKTRGQQVTLSCSPISGHRSVSWYQQTPGQGLQFLFEYFSETQRNKGNFPGRFSGRQFSNSRSEMNVSTLELGDSALYLCASSLGTGLTGNTIYFGEGSWLTVV.

This rearrangement joins TRBV7-3 to TRBJ2-4; either TRBD1 or TRBD2 may fit D (5 bases each). The CDR3 is 12 amino acids. Trimming removed 7 bases at V and 8 bases at J, with 12 bases between. Germline CDR1 is SGHTA and CDR2 is FQGTGA. The CDR3 DNA reads as TGTGCCAGCACCCCGCTGGGGGACATTCAGTACTTC. Amino acids: CASTPLGDIQYF.

For this clone: Other DNA sequences within the sample encode an identical CDR3. V and J are TRBV14 and TRBJ2-3; a weak D match, TRBD1 (6 bases). Germline loops: CDR1 SGHDN, CDR2 FVKESK. CDR3 size: 16 residues. V was clipped by 4 bases and J by 1 base, with 15 bases between them. The CDR3 nucleotides are TGTGCCAGCAGCCCGGTAAGGGGGTCGGGCACAGATACGCAGTATTTT. It translates to CASSPVRGSGTDTQYF.

The chain has TRBV27 and TRBJ2-1; tentative D call: TRBD2 (5 bases). With 0 bases removed from V and 5 bases from J, the gap between germline ends came to 11 bases. Germline lookup yields CDR1 MNHEY and CDR2 SMNVEV (reference sequence). CDR3 size: 15 residues. The CDR3 loop reads CASSLSAGPNNEQFF. As DNA, the CDR3 is TGTGCCAGCAGTTTATCGGCGGGCCCTAACAATGAGCAGTTCTTC.

This clone was seen just once. This sequence joins TRBV7-8 and TRBJ1-2, with TRBD1 identical over 8 bases. Trimming cost V 6 bases and J 8 bases; bases outside gene matches: 5. The CDR3 is made up of 12 amino acids. Germline-derived CDR1 and CDR2 are SGHVS and FQNEAQ. CDR3 region: CASSSGTGGYTF. Here the CDR3 DNA reads TGTGCCAGCAGTTCAGGGACAGGAGGCTACACCTTC. The variable domain in full, completed from reference TRBV7-8 and TRBJ1-2, reads GAGVSQSPRYKVAKRGQDVALRCDPISGHVSLFWYQQALGQGPEFLTYFQNEAQLDKSGLPSDRFFAERPEGSVSTLKIQRTQQEDSAVYLCASSSGTGGYTFGSGTRLTVV.

The chain links TRBV5-5 to TRBJ2-2; D is uncertain. This CDR3 spans 12 amino acids. V was pared by 1 base and J by 3 bases, with 1 base between. The germline CDR1 and CDR2 sequences are SGHKS and YYEKEE (reference sequence). The CDR3 spells CASSLYTGELFF. The CDR3, as DNA: TGTGCCAGCAGCTTGTACACCGGGGAGCTGTTTTTT.

The chain joins TRBV18 to TRBJ1-1; D is ambiguous. CDR1 and CDR2 (germline): KGHSH, LQKENI. This CDR3 region has 15 residues. V was cut by 3 bases and J by 3 bases, with 14 bases left in between. CDR3 coding DNA: TGTGCCAGCTCACCCAACTCGGGTGGGTACACTGAAGCTTTCTTT. It codes for CASSPNSGGYTEAFF.

The V and J genes are TRBV14 and TRBJ1-1; D possibly corresponds to TRBD1 (5 bases). There are 16 residues in the CDR3. Germline V gene lookup returns CDR1 SGHDN and CDR2 FVKESK. Trimming stripped 4 bases from V and 5 bases from J, with 20 bases between. CDR3 nucleotide sequence: TGTGCCAGCAGCCTCGCCCCTCGGGACGGCGGAACTGAAGCTTTCTTT. It specifies CASSLAPRDGGTEAFF.

This chain uses TRBV19 with TRBJ1-2; D is perhaps TRBD1 (6 bases). Germline CDR1 reads LNHDA; CDR2 reads SQIVND (reference sequence). Trimming removed 10 bases from V and 3 bases from J, with 18 bases in between. The CDR3 consists of 14 residues. The CDR3 DNA reads TGTGCCATCTCCCCCCAGGGGAGCTACTATGGCTACACCTTC. Protein: CAISPQGSYYGYTF.

This sequence joins TRBV7-2 and TRBJ2-3; 10 bases are shared with TRBD2. Germline CDR1 SGHTA, CDR2 FQGNSA. This CDR3 comprises 17 residues. V lost 2 bases to trimming and J lost 1 base; unmatched junction nucleotides: 6. The CDR3 region has the DNA TGTGCCAGCAGCTTATTAGCGGGGGGCCCGGGCACAGATACGCAGTATTTT. It yields the protein CASSLLAGGPGTDTQYF.

The chain is built from TRBV6-6 and TRBJ1-3; D perhaps matches TRBD1 (6 bases). In germline, CDR1 is MNHNY, CDR2 SVGAGI (reference sequence). Deletions cut 5 bases from V and 1 base from J, with 12 bases between. The CDR3 has 15 amino acids. This CDR3 reads CASSKQGTSGNTIYF. The CDR3, as DNA: TGTGCCAGCAGTAAACAAGGGACATCTGGAAACACCATATATTTT.

This sequence joins TRBV18 and TRBJ1-2, with D possibly being TRBD1 (5 bases). This CDR3 is 14 amino acids long. Germline V lookup: CDR1 KGHSH, CDR2 LQKENI. The V gene lost 0 bases and the J gene lost 6 bases, with 11 bases spanning the gap. The CDR3 loop reads CASSPPGLGDGYTF. The CDR3 DNA is TGTGCCAGCTCACCACCGGGACTTGGGGATGGCTACACCTTC.

This chain connects TRBV5-1 to TRBJ1-4; unclear D gene. The V and J ends lost 2 bases and 8 bases respectively, with 10 bases between them. The germline V gene has CDR1 SGHRS and CDR2 YFSETQ. The CDR3 has 13 amino acids. The CDR3 DNA sequence: TGCGCCAGCAGCTTCGGAGCTCTCGAAAAACTGTTTTTT. Residues: CASSFGALEKLFF.

This chain uses TRBV7-3 with TRBJ2-7; possibly TRBD1 for D (5 bases). The CDR3 length is 15 residues. The germline V gene has CDR1 SGHTA and CDR2 FQGTGA. The V gene lost 2 bases and the J gene lost 2 bases, with 13 bases spanning the gap. The CDR3 nucleotides are TGTGCCAGCAGCTTAGAGCGCAGGGTAACCTACGAGCAGTACTTC. Translation: CASSLERRVTYEQYF.

V gene TRBV2 combines with J gene TRBJ1-1; D possibly corresponds to TRBD1 (5 bases). V lost 6 bases to trimming and J lost 8 bases, with 16 bases between them. This CDR3 spans 13 amino acids. Germline V gene sequence: CDR1 SNHLY, CDR2 FYNNEI. The CDR3 protein is CASRFEGVREAFF. In nucleotides, the CDR3 is TGTGCCAGCAGGTTCGAAGGGGTTCGCGAAGCTTTCTTT. Using reference TRBV2 and TRBJ1-1 for the parts outside the CDR3, the full variable domain is EPEVTQTPSHQVTQMGQEVILRCVPISNHLYFYWYRQILGQKVEFLVSFYNNEISEKSEIFDDQFSVERPDGSNFTLKIRSTKLEDSAMYFCASRFEGVREAFFGQGTRLTVV.

This chain links TRBV28 with TRBJ2-2, with TRBD1 identical over 10 bases. This CDR3 spans 15 amino acids. Trimming cost V 6 bases and J 5 bases; bases outside gene matches: 6. The germline V gene has CDR1 MDHEN and CDR2 SYDVKM. As DNA, the CDR3 is TGTGCCAGCAGGGAGGGGACAGGGGATACCGGGGAGCTGTTTTTT. This encodes CASREGTGDTGELFF.

V and J are TRBV6-5 and TRBJ2-7; 10 bases are a match to TRBD1. With V trimmed by 10 bases and J by 4 bases, 13 bases remained unmatched. The CDR3 is made up of 15 amino acids. In germline, CDR1 is MNHEY, CDR2 SVGAGI. The CDR3 reads CATKPPGQGRYEQYF. The CDR3, as DNA: TGTGCCACCAAACCACCGGGACAGGGGAGGTACGAGCAGTACTTC.

This rearrangement joins TRBV11-3 to TRBJ2-5, with D tentatively TRBD1 or TRBD2 (5 bases each). CDR1 and CDR2 (germline): SGHNT, YENEEA. This CDR3 comprises 14 residues. Deletions cut 3 bases from V and 5 bases from J, with 13 bases between. CDR3 DNA: TGTGCCAGCAGCTTGTGGGGGACCGGGGAGACCCAGTACTTC. Protein: CASSLWGTGETQYF.

The chain links TRBV2 to TRBJ1-4; D uncertain. V gave up 0 bases and J gave up 3 bases, with 2 bases separating them. CDR3 length: 13 amino acids. Germline V gene data show CDR1 as SNHLY and CDR2 as FYNNEI. The CDR3 here is CASSEASNEKLFF. CDR3 bases: TGTGCCAGCAGTGAAGCGTCTAATGAAAAACTGTTTTTT.

The gene calls are TRBV5-1 and TRBJ2-1; TRBD2 matches 7 bases. CDR1 and CDR2 (germline): SGHRS, YFSETQ. The CDR3 is 14 amino acids. V dropped 0 bases and J dropped 10; count of bases not matched to a gene: 7. The CDR3 is CASSLARGDLEQFF. The CDR3 DNA follows: TGCGCCAGCAGCTTGGCCCGGGGGGACCTAGAGCAGTTCTTC.

The rearrangement joins TRBV9 to TRBJ2-5; 13 bases map to TRBD2. The J segment lost 1 base and the V segment lost 4 bases, leaving 4 bases of the junction unmatched. The CDR3 covers 16 residues. CDR1 and CDR2 (germline): SGDLS, YYNGEE. This chain's CDR3 is CASSYGLAGVQETQYF. The CDR3 DNA follows: TGTGCCAGCAGCTACGGACTAGCGGGGGTCCAAGAGACCCAGTACTTC.

V and J are TRBV5-1 and TRBJ1-4; tentatively, D is TRBD1 (6 bases). Germline values: CDR1 SGHRS, CDR2 YFSETQ. Trimming stripped 0 bases from V and 7 bases from J, with 10 bases between. This CDR3 region has 14 residues. The CDR3 DNA sequence: TGCGCCAGCAGCTTGGTGGGGGGCAGTGAAAAACTGTTTTTT. It yields the protein CASSLVGGSEKLFF.

The chain has TRBV15 and TRBJ1-3; D gene uncertain. Deletions cut 1 base from V and 0 bases from J, with 7 bases between. This CDR3 comprises 15 residues. The V gene's germline CDR1 is LNHNV and CDR2 YYDKDF (reference sequence). CDR3 in DNA: TGTGCCACCAGCAGAGCGGGTTCCTCTGGAAACACCATATATTTT. It specifies CATSRAGSSGNTIYF.

The rearrangement joins TRBV27 to TRBJ2-7, with D perhaps TRBD1 (5 bases). CDR3 length equals 17 residues. Germline V lookup: CDR1 MNHEY, CDR2 SMNVEV (reference sequence). Trimming took 6 bases from V and 2 from J, leaving 23 bases between them. The CDR3 loop reads CASRSYRGNRDPYEQYF. Written as DNA, the CDR3 is TGTGCCAGCAGATCCTATAGGGGAAACAGAGATCCCTACGAGCAGTACTTC.

This clone has only a few counts. The CDR3 bases are TGTGCCAGCAGTGCCGGGACAGCGAACTCTGGGGCCAACGTCCTGACTTTC. Its protein product is CASSAGTANSGANVLTF. The V and J genes are TRBV6-1 and TRBJ2-6; TRBD1 aligns across 7 bases. The CDR3 runs to 17 residues. Germline trimming cut 4 bases from V and 0 bases from J; bases unmatched to any gene: 6. CDR1 is MNHNS and CDR2 is SASEGT in the germline V gene.

This clone came up once. The J gene is TRBJ2-7, the V gene TRBV7-9, with D perhaps matching TRBD1 (5 bases). V gave up 0 bases and J gave up 7 bases, with 13 bases separating them. Germline V gene data show CDR1 as SEHNR and CDR2 as FQNEAQ (reference sequence). This CDR3 spans 14 amino acids. The CDR3 DNA reads as TGTGCCAGCAGCTTAGCGGCGACAGTCCTAGAGCAGTACTTC. Its protein product is CASSLAATVLEQYF.